This TCR beta chain comes out of a study of shared clonotypes between healthy human individuals. General study points: Collection of samples was limited to blood; tissue repertoires likely differ.

V was trimmed by 4 bases and J by 4 bases, leaving 17 bases between them. This CDR3 has 15 residues. CDR1 SNHLY and CDR2 FYNNEI come from the germline V gene. Sequenced by immunoSEQ multiplex PCR; TCRdb stores in-frame clones only, minus some. The top ten clones hold 0.36% of a sample with some 2,500,000 clones, over 85% of them seen once. Notes on this clone: The antigen remains undetermined.

Donors comprised healthy HIV-negative adults lacking recent acute infections or vaccinations. The TCR originated in a man aged 18 to 29 in good health. Some clones in this sample may be carry-over from other donors' samples. The chain has TRBV2 and TRBJ2-7; a possible D gene is TRBD2 (5 bases). Sample: naive CD4+ T cells from PBMCs. Subset given: CD45RA+ positively selected. The CDR3 DNA is TGTGCCAGCAGTGTCGCGGGTCGACCTCCTTACGAGCAGTACTTC. It yields the protein CASSVAGRPPYEQYF.